This entry is about one T cell receptor beta chain. No antigen is known for it. Peripheral blood genomic DNA, not sorted cells or RNA, was the template. Multiplex touch-down PCR with TRB-A/B primers amplified rearranged V-D-J TRB sequences. TCRdb re-analysed the multiplex PCR reads in MiXCR, keeping a single row per CDR3 protein. The table lists some 10,000 distinct CDR3 sequences, about 34% of them singletons, with 2.8% in the top ten. The data were obtained in a study of T cell repertoires in aging, cancer and after chemotherapy. General study findings and limits: No conclusions about immunological memory after chemotherapy can be drawn from the repertoire data.

This sequence was found in a human donor in good health. The specimen sequenced was blood.

In DNA, the CDR3 is TGTGCCAGCAGCCATACTAGCGGGGGAGGCGCAGATACGCAGTATTTT. It specifies CASSHTSGGGADTQYF. The V and J genes are TRBV11-3 and TRBJ2-3, with 11 positions matching TRBD2. With 5 bases clipped from V and 4 bases from J, the junction kept 8 bases outside the gene matches. This CDR3 is built from 16 residues. Germline CDR1 reads SGHNT; CDR2 reads YENEEA. Full variable domain (outside the CDR3, taken from reference TRBV11-3 and TRBJ2-3): EAGVVQSPRYKIIEKKQPVAFWCNPISGHNTLYWYLQNLGQGPELLIRYENEEAVDDSQLPKDRFSAERLKGVDSTLKIQPAELGDSAVYLCASSHTSGGGADTQYFGPGTRLTVL.